This is a list of T cell receptor beta chains from one sample in a study of blood T cells in healthy people across ages. TCRdb re-derived calls from the 5' RACE reads in MiXCR, one entry per CDR3 protein. The sample holds fewer than 2 million distinct CDR3 sequences, roughly 43% seen once. The sequenced sample consisted of blood. These receptors were obtained from a human donor in good health. CDR3s include the opening cysteine and the closing phenylalanine or tryptophan. D genes are given only for firm matches. Clone size is given for some rows only: seen once, a few or many times, or a class if the clone is expanded.

size	J	V	D	CDR3	DNA
few	TRBJ1-5	TRBV29-1	NA	CSVGGRGFNQPQHF	TGCAGCGTTGGGGGGCGCGGATTCAATCAGCCCCAGCATTTT
NA	TRBJ2-1	TRBV5-6	NA	CASSLTLTGQFF	TGTGCCAGCAGCTTGACCCTCACAGGGCAGTTCTTC
NA	TRBJ2-3	TRBV4-2	NA	CASSQETSFEDTQYF	TGTGCCAGCAGCCAAGAGACTAGTTTTGAAGATACGCAGTATTTT
NA	TRBJ1-5	TRBV24-1	NA	CATCAGLNQPQHF	TGTGCCACCTGTGCAGGGTTGAATCAGCCCCAGCATTTT
NA	TRBJ2-3	TRBV7-4	NA	CASSQRGPDGTDTQYF	TGTGCCAGCAGCCAAAGGGGACCCGACGGAACAGATACGCAGTATTTT
NA	TRBJ1-2	TRBV7-2	NA	CASSLQTETNYGYTF	TGTGCCAGCAGCCTTCAGACAGAAACTAACTATGGCTACACCTTC
few	TRBJ2-3	TRBV10-2	TRBD2	CASSLRLAGGQVDTQYF	TGCGCCAGCAGCTTGAGACTAGCGGGGGGGCAGGTAGATACGCAGTATTTT
NA	TRBJ1-6	TRBV5-6	NA	CASSPGARNSPLHF	TGTGCCAGCAGCCCGGGAGCCCGCAATTCACCCCTCCACTTT
few	TRBJ1-1	TRBV29-1	NA	CSVDPGQGHTEAFF	TGCAGCGTTGACCCGGGGCAGGGACACACTGAAGCTTTCTTT
few	TRBJ2-5	TRBV20-1	TRBD2	CSASGGGNGYSQETQYF	TGCAGTGCTAGCGGCGGGGGGAACGGGTACTCTCAAGAGACCCAGTACTTC
few	TRBJ2-5	TRBV3-1	TRBD2	CASRTSGTGNEYLETQYF	TGTGCCAGCAGAACTAGCGGGACGGGAAATGAATACCTGGAGACCCAGTACTTC
few	TRBJ2-7	TRBV7-8	NA	CASSGNEGAEYEQYF	TGTGCCAGCAGCGGCAATGAAGGGGCGGAATACGAGCAGTACTTC
NA	TRBJ2-7	TRBV6-5	TRBD1	CASSDSTGYYEQYF	TGTGCCAGCAGTGATTCGACAGGGTACTACGAGCAGTACTTC
few	TRBJ1-1	TRBV18	TRBD1	CASSPLRGGTEAFF	TGTGCCAGCTCCCCGCTCAGGGGGGGAACTGAAGCTTTCTTT
NA	TRBJ1-5	TRBV7-2	NA	CASSLGPSPQSQHF	TGTGCCAGCAGCTTAGGGCCCTCCCCCCAGTCCCAGCATTTT
NA	TRBJ2-1	TRBV7-9	NA	CASSGSGIRYNEQFF	TGTGCCAGCAGCGGATCGGGGATCCGATACAATGAGCAGTTCTTC
NA	TRBJ1-1	TRBV12-3/TRBV12-4	NA	CASSWGATEAFF	TGTGCCAGCAGTTGGGGGGCAACTGAAGCTTTCTTT
few	TRBJ2-1	TRBV12-3/TRBV12-4	NA	CASSFAGSEQFF	TGTGCCAGCAGTTTCGCGGGGAGTGAGCAGTTCTTC
NA	TRBJ1-2	TRBV6-1	TRBD1	CASSGAPGQGSHGYTF	TGTGCCAGCAGTGGAGCGCCCGGACAGGGATCCCATGGCTACACCTTC
few	TRBJ2-7	TRBV5-5	TRBD2	CASSWEGGSYEQYF	TGTGCCAGCAGCTGGGAGGGCGGCTCCTACGAGCAGTACTTC
few	TRBJ1-2	TRBV12-3/TRBV12-4	TRBD1	CASSNGQGNYTF	TGTGCCAGCAGCAACGGACAGGGGAACTACACCTTC
NA	TRBJ2-2	TRBV7-2	NA	CASSTPGLLAPELFF	TGTGCCAGCAGCACACCGGGACTTCTGGCCCCTGAGCTGTTTTTT
NA	TRBJ2-4	TRBV20-1	TRBD2	CSAREGEGNVQYF	TGCAGTGCTAGAGAGGGGGAGGGAAACGTTCAGTACTTC
NA	TRBJ2-1	TRBV7-2	NA	CASSFGPVNEQFF	TGTGCCAGCAGCTTTGGGCCAGTCAATGAGCAGTTCTTC
few	TRBJ2-1	TRBV12-3/TRBV12-4	NA	CASTNVPNEQFF	TGTGCCAGCACCAACGTTCCCAATGAGCAGTTCTTC
NA	TRBJ2-1	TRBV6-2/TRBV6-3	TRBD2	CASSPGLAGVTYQETQFF	TGTGCCAGCAGTCCGGGACTAGCGGGGGTCACGTACCAAGAGACCCAGTTCTTC
few	TRBJ1-5	TRBV5-1	TRBD1	CASSHRGGDQPQHF	TGCGCCAGCAGCCACAGGGGAGGGGATCAGCCCCAGCATTTT